This T cell receptor beta chain was captured in a study of TIL therapy for anti-PD-1-resistant metastatic lung cancer. Background on the study: Progressing patients received lymphodepletion, expanded TIL infusion and IL-2. A handful of tumors were EGFR-mutant and two were ALK-rearranged.

Time point of the sample: pre-treatment sample, taken before nivolumab and TIL therapy. The study, taken as a whole, reports: TIL clonotype persistence in blood showed no apparent association with response.

V dropped 2 bases and J dropped 3 bases, with 16 bases sitting between them. The CDR3 spans 16 residues. Germline values: CDR1 MNHEY, CDR2 SVGAGI. In the case of this clone: The antigen is undetermined.

This was the immunoSEQ v3 assay. Generated by immunoSEQ multiplex PCR, the TCRdb table keeps only in-frame clones and is missing some. The table includes 54,000 or so clones, around 90% detected once. V usage is TRBV6-5 and J usage is TRBJ1-1; D unresolved. This specimen was blood, taken at baseline. The clonotype originates from a person aged 25 to 80 with non-small cell lung cancer. CDR3 residues: CASSYNRAALDTEAFF. CDR3 bases: TGTGCCAGCAGTTACAACCGGGCTGCTCTGGACACTGAAGCTTTCTTT.